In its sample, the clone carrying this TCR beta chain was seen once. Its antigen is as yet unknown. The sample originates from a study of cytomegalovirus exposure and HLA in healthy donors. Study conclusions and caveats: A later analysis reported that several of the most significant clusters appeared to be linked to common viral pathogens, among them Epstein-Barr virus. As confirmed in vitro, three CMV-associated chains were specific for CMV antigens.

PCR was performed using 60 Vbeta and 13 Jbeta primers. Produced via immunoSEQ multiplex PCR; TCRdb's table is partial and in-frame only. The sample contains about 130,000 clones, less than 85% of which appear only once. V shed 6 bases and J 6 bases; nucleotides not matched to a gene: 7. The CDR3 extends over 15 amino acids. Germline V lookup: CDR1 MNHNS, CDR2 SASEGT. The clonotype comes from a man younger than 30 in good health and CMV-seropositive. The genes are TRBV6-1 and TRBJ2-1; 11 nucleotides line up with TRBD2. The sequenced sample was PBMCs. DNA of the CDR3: TGTGCCAGCAGGATTAGCGGGGGGGCCATCAATGAGCAGTTCTTC. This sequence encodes CASRISGGAINEQFF.